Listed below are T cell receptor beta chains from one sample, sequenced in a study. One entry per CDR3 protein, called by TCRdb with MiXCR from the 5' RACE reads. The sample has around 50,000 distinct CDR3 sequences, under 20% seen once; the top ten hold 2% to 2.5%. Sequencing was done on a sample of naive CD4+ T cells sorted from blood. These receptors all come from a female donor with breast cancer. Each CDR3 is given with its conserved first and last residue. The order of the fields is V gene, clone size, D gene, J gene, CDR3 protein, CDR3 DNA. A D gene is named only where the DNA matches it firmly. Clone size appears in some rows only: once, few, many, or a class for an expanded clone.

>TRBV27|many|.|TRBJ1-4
CASSLAGASNEKLFF
TGTGCCAGCAGTTTAGCGGGGGCTTCTAATGAAAAACTGTTTTTT
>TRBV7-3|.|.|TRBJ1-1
CASSLDSGNTEAFF
TGTGCCAGCAGCCTAGACTCGGGGAACACTGAAGCTTTCTTT
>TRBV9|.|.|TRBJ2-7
CASGVDPISYEQYF
TGTGCCAGCGGCGTCGACCCTATCTCCTACGAGCAGTACTTC
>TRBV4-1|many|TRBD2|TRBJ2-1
CASSHPGLAGGPVHNEQFF
TGCGCCAGCAGCCACCCCGGACTAGCGGGAGGGCCAGTCCACAATGAGCAGTTCTTC
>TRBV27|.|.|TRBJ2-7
CASRPYGNSYERYF
TGTGCCAGCAGACCCTATGGGAACTCCTACGAGCGGTACTTC
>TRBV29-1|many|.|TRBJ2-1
CSVVGTGVEQFF
TGCAGCGTTGTGGGAACGGGAGTTGAGCAGTTCTTC
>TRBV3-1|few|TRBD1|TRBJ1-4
CASSRQGIGEKLFF
TGTGCCAGCAGTCGACAGGGGATAGGGGAAAAACTGTTTTTT
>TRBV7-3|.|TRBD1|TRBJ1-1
CASSLQGGTEASF
TGTGCCAGCAGCTTGCAGGGGGGCACTGAAGCTTCCTTT
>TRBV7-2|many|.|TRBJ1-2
CASSSRDNYGYTF
TGTGCCAGCAGCTCCAGGGACAACTATGGCTACACCTTC
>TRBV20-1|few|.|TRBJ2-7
CSARVGTMPNEQYF
TGCAGTGCTAGGGTGGGGACAATGCCTAACGAGCAGTACTTC
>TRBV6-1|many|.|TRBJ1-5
CASSPWDMGNQPQHF
TGTGCCAGCAGTCCCTGGGACATGGGGAACCAGCCCCAGCATTTT
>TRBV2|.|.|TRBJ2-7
CASTAKGRYEQYF
TGTGCCAGTACAGCCAAAGGGCGGTACGAGCAGTACTTC
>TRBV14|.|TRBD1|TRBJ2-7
CASSQYRGFLRWEQYF
TGTGCCAGCAGCCAATACAGGGGGTTCCTACGTTGGGAGCAGTACTTC
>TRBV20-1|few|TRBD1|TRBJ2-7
CSAREGQFAYEQYF
TGCAGTGCTAGAGAGGGACAGTTTGCCTACGAGCAGTACTTC
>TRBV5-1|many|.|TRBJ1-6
CASTPTGLSPLHF
TGCGCCAGCACCCCTACAGGACTCTCACCCCTCCACTTT
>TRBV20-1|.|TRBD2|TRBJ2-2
CSARDGPGGRSGTGELFF
TGCAGTGCTAGAGATGGCCCCGGGGGGAGAAGTGGCACCGGGGAGCTGTTTTTT
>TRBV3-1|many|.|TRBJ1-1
CASSQSGFAEAFF
TGTGCCAGCAGCCAATCGGGATTTGCTGAAGCTTTCTTT
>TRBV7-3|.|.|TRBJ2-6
CASSLKAGTGANVRTF
TGTGCCAGCAGCTTAAAGGCAGGGACCGGGGCCAACGTCCGGACTTTC
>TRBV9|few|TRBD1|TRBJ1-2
CASSATGKNYGYTF
TGTGCCAGCAGCGCGACAGGGAAGAACTATGGCTACACCTTC
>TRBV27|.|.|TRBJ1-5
CASSLTSGRQPQHF
TGTGCCAGCAGTTTAACCTCGGGACGTCAGCCCCAGCATTTT
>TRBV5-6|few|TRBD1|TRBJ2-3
CASSLNPGQKYGDTQYF
TGTGCCAGCAGCTTAAACCCGGGACAGAAATACGGCGATACGCAGTATTTT
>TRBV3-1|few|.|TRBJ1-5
CASSQDGRQRQPQHF
TGTGCCAGCAGCCAAGATGGTAGACAGCGTCAGCCCCAGCATTTT
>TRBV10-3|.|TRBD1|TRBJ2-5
CAISEERGHETQYF
TGTGCCATCAGTGAGGAAAGGGGGCACGAGACCCAGTACTTC
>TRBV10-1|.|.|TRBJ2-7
CASFLGLRCEQYF
TGCGCCAGCTTCCTGGGGTTGCGATGCGAGCAGTACTTC
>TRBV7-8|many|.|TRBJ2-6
CASSLFGGSGANVLTF
TGTGCCAGCAGCTTATTCGGTGGGTCTGGGGCCAACGTCCTGACTTTC
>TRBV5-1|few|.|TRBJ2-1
CASSSGSYDEQFF
TGCGCCAGCAGCTCAGGGAGTTACGATGAGCAGTTCTTC
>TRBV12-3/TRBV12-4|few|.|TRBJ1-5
CASSFTEDGPQHF
TGTGCCAGCAGTTTCACGGAGGATGGGCCCCAGCATTTT
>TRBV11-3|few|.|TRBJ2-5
CASSLGAGETQYF
TGTGCCAGCAGCTTAGGGGCAGGGGAGACCCAGTACTTC
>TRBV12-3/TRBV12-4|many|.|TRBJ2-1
CASILHGSLNEQFF
TGTGCCAGCATCCTCCACGGGTCGCTCAATGAGCAGTTCTTC
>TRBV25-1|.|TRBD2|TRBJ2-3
CASSESLAGADTQYF
TGTGCCAGCAGTGAATCTCTAGCGGGAGCAGATACGCAGTATTTT
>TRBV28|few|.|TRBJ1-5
CASGGGSQPQHF
TGTGCCAGCGGGGGCGGCAGTCAGCCCCAGCATTTT
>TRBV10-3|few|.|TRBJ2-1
CAISASSYNEQFF
TGTGCCATCAGTGCCAGCTCCTACAATGAGCAGTTCTTC
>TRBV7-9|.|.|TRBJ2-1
CASSLVGWESSYNEQFF
TGTGCCAGCAGCTTAGTAGGTTGGGAGAGCTCCTACAATGAGCAGTTCTTC